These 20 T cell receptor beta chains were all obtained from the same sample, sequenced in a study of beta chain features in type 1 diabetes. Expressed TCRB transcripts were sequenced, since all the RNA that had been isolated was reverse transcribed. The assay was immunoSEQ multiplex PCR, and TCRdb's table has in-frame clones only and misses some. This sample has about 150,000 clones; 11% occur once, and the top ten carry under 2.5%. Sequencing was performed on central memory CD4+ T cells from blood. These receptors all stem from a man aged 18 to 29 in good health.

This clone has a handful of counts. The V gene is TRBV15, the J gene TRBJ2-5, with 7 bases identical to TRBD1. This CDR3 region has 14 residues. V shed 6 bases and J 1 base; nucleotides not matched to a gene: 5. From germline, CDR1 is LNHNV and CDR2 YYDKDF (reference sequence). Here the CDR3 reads CATSRQGSQETQYF. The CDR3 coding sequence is TGTGCCACCAGTAGACAGGGCTCCCAAGAGACCCAGTACTTC.

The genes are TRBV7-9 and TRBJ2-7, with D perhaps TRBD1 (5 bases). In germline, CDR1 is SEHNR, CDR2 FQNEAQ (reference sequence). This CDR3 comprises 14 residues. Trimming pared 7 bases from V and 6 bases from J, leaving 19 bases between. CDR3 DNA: TGTGCCAGCACGACAGCCCGTCAGCCGTCCGAGCAGTACTTC. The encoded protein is CASTTARQPSEQYF.

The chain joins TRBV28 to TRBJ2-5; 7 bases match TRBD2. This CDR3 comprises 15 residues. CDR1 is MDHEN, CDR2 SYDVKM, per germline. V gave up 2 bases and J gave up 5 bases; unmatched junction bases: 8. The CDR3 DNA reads TGTGCCAGCAGTTTAGGTGGCGCGGGGGTGGAGACCCAGTACTTC. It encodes CASSLGGAGVETQYF. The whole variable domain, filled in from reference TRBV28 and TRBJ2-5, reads DVKVTQSSRYLVKRTGEKVFLECVQDMDHENMFWYRQDPGLGLRLIYFSYDVKMKEKGDIPEGYSVSREKKERFSLILESASTNQTSMYLCASSLGGAGVETQYFGPGTRLLVL.

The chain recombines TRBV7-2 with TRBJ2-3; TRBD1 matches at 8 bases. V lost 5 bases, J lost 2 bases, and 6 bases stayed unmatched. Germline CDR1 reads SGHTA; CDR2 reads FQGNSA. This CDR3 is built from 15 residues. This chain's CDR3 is CASSPHRGTTDTQYF. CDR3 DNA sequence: TGTGCCAGCAGCCCACACAGGGGGACCACAGATACGCAGTATTTT.

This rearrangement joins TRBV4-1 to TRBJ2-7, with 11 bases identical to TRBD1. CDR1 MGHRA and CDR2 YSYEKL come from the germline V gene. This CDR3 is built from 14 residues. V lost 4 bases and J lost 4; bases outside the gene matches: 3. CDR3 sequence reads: CASSRDRGKYEQYF. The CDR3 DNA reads TGCGCCAGCAGCCGGGACAGGGGGAAATACGAGCAGTACTTC.

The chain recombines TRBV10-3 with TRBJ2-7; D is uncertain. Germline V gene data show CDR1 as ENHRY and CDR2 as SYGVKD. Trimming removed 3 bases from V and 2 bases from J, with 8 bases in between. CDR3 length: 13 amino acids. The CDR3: CAISERGTYEQYF. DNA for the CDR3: TGTGCCATCAGTGAACGCGGTACCTACGAGCAGTACTTC.

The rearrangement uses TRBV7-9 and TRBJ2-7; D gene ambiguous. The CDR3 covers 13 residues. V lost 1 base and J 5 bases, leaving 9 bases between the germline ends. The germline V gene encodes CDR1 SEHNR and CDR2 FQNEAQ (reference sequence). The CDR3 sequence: CASSLGSWDEQYF. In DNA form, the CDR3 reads TGTGCCAGCAGCTTAGGTAGCTGGGACGAGCAGTACTTC.

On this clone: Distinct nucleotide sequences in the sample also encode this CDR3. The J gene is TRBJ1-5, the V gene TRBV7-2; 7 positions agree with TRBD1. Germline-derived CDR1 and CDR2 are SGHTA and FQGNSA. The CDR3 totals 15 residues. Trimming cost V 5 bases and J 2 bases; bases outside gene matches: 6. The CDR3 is CASSVDRVGNQPQHF. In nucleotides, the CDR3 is TGTGCCAGCAGCGTCGACAGGGTGGGCAATCAGCCCCAGCATTTT.

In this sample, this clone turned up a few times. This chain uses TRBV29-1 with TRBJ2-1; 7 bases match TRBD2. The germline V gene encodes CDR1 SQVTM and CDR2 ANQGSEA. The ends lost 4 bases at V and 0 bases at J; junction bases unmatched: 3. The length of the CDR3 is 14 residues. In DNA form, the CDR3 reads TGCAGCGTTGCGGGCGGGAGCTCCTACAATGAGCAGTTCTTC. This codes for CSVAGGSSYNEQFF.

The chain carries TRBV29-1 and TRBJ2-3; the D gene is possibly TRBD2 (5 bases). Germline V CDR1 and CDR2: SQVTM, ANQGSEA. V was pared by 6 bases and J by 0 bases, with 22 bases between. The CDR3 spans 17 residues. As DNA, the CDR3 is TGCAGCGTGGGCCCCCCCTCTAGCATATCTAGCACAGATACGCAGTATTTT. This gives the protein CSVGPPSSISSTDTQYF.

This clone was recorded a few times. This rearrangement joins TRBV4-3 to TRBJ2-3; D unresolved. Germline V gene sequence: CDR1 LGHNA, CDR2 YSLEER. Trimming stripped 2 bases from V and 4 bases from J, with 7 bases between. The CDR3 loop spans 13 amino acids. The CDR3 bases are TGCGCCAGCAGCCAAAAGGACCCAGATACGCAGTATTTT. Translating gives CASSQKDPDTQYF.

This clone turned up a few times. CDR3 residues: CASSIENRSQQFF. CDR3 DNA sequence: TGTGCCAGTAGTATAGAAAACAGGTCACAGCAGTTCTTC. The rearrangement links TRBV19 to TRBJ2-1, with D possibly being TRBD1 (5 bases). CDR1 is LNHDA and CDR2 is SQIVND in the germline V gene (reference sequence). The length of the CDR3 is 13 residues. V was cut by 0 bases and J by 11 bases, with 11 bases left in between.

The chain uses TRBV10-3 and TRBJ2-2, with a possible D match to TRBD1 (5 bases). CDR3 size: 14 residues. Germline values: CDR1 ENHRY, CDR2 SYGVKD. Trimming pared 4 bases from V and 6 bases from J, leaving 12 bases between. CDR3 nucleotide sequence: TGTGCCATCAGTGCCCAGGGCATCGCCGGGGAGCTGTTTTTT. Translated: CAISAQGIAGELFF.

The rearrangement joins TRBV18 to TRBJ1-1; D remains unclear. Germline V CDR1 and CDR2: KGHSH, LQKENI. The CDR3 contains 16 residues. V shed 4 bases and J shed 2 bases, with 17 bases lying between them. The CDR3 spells CASSLAWEGSNTEAFF. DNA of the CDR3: TGTGCCAGCTCACTCGCCTGGGAAGGGAGTAACACTGAAGCTTTCTTT.

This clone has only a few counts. CDR3 DNA: TGCGCCAGCAGCCCGCGGTGGGGCGGGAACCCCCCCACAGATACGCAGTATTTT. This sequence encodes CASSPRWGGNPPTDTQYF. The chain has TRBV4-1 and TRBJ2-3; the D gene is possibly TRBD2 (6 bases). Looked up from germline, CDR1 is MGHRA and CDR2 is YSYEKL. The germline V and J ends were trimmed by 4 bases and 2 bases, with 22 bases remaining between them. This CDR3 contains 18 residues.

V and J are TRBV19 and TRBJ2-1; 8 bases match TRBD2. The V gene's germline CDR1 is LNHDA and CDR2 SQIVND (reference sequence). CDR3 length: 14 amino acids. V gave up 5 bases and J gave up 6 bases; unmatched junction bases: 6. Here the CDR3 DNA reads TGTGCCAGTAGTTCCACTAGCGGACGCAATGAGCAGTTCTTC. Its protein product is CASSSTSGRNEQFF.

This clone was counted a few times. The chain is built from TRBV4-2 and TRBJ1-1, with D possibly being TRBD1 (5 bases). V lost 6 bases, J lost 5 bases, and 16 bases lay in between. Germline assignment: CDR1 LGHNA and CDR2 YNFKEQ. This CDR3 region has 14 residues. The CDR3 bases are TGTGCCAGCAGTTCAGGGTTAAGAGAAACTGAAGCTTTCTTT. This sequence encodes CASSSGLRETEAFF.

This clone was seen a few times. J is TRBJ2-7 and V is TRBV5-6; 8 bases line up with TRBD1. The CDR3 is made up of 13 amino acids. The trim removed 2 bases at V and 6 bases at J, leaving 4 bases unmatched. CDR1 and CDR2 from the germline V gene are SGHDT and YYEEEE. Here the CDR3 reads CASSFRDRFEQYF. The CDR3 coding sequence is TGTGCCAGCAGCTTCCGGGACAGGTTCGAGCAGTACTTC.

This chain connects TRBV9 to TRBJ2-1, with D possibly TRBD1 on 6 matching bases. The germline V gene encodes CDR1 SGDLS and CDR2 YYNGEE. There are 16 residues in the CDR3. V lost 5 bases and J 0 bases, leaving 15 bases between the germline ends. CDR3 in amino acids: CASSISPDSSYNEQFF. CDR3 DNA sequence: TGTGCCAGCAGTATCTCTCCGGACAGCTCCTACAATGAGCAGTTCTTC.

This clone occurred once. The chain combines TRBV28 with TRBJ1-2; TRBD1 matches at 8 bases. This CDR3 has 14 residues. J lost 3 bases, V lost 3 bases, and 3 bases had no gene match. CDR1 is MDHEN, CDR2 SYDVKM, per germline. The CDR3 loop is CASSLWTGHYGYTF. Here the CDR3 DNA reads TGTGCCAGCAGTTTGTGGACAGGGCACTATGGCTACACCTTC.